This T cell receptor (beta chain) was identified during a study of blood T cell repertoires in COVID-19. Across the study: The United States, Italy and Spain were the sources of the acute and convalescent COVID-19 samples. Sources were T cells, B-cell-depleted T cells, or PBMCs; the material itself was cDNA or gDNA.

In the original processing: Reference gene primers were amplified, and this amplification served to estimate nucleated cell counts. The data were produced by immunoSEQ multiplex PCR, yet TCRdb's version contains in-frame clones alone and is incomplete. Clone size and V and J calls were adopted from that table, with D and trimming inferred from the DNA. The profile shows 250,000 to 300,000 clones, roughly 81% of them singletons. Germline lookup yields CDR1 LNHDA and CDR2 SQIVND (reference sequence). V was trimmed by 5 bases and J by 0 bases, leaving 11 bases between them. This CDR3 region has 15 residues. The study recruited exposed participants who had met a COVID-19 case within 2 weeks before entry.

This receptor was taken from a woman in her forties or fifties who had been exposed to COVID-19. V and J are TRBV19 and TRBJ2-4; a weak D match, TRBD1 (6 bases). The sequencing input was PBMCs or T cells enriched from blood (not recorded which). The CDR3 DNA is TGTGCCAGTAGTGCTTCGACAGGAGCCAAAAACATTCAGTACTTC. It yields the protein CASSASTGAKNIQYF.